This record covers a single TCR beta chain. Its specific antigen is unknown. Base qualities are not at hand, and no much larger clone is one base apart. The source of the sample is a study of graft-versus-host responses after intestinal transplantation (dated by TCRdb to the early 2020s). Some background on the complete study: Recipients received multivisceral, liver-intestinal, or isolated intestinal transplants. Every recipient was given anti-thymocyte globulin induction, followed by around three years of maintenance tacrolimus and steroids. After intestinal transplantation, graft-versus-host and host-versus-graft alloreactive T cell clones were followed in the graft, circulation and bone marrow using bulk TCR-beta CDR3 sequencing. Alloreactive clones were identified by sequencing pre-transplant mixed lymphocyte reaction products and comparing these products with unstimulated pre-transplant donor and recipient T cells. A cohort of 24 intestinal transplant recipients, including one retransplant, was enrolled, and a few patients lacking pretransplant specimens were excluded. A peak of at least 4% donor T cells among recipient peripheral blood mononuclear cells was the definition used for donor T cell macrochimerism. Rather than being sequenced by the commercial service, samples from three later patients were sequenced in-house on an Illumina MiSeq and processed with MiXCR. The investigation overall reported the following: GvH clones turned up in recipient bone marrow, with some appearing earlier in ileal mucosa or blood, a pattern consistent with an intestinal mucosal origin. The relatively low number and heterogeneity of intestinal transplant patients limited the conclusions. In the allografts of patients with donor T cell macrochimerism, GvH to HvG T cell clonal ratios were high. Early after transplant, peak levels of circulating GvH clones were associated with declines in HvG clones.

The library was generated by the immunoSEQ multiplex PCR assay. For most patients, genomic DNA was isolated with the Qiagen DNeasy Blood and Tissue Kit and sent frozen to Adaptive Biotechnologies for TCR sequencing. High-throughput TCR-beta CDR3 sequencing of genomic DNA from most patients was performed by Adaptive Biotechnologies. The authors' analysis ran thus. Adaptive's ImmunoSEQ software supplied the TCR sequencing data for 15 to 20 patients, while MiXCR and VDJtools were used to process a few other patients. To correct CD4 versus CD8 sorting errors, sequences present in both subsets at a frequency ratio below 5:1 were removed. Because the origin of CDR3 nucleotide sequences shared between donor and recipient could not be assigned, those sequences were removed. To count as alloreactive, a clone needed at least 2-fold expansion over unstimulated cells and a minimum CFSE-low frequency of 0.002% (template counts) or 0.001% (read counts). A clone was considered mappable if detected in the sequenced pre-transplant spleen, lymph node, or MLR CFSE-low populations of the donor or recipient. The cumulative frequency of alloreactive clones was calculated as a percentage of all sequences, weighted by copy number. In its TCRdb copy, this immuneACCESS table keeps in-frame sequences only and misses some clones. Where compared with another copy, unresolved V genes explain less than half of these, and the others have no known cause. The DNA was the basis for D and trimming; V, J and clone size are from that table. For this sample there are 100,000 or so clones; roughly 90% appear just once. The ten largest make up around 0.17% of the sample.

CDR1 and CDR2 were assigned from the germline V gene (reference sequence) as LNHNV and YYDKDF. Reading from cysteine to phenylalanine, the CDR3 counts 16 amino acids. The retained sequence is limited to the CDR3, 48 bases, with the frame set at the first base. The germline ends are 16 bases apart after V is trimmed by 0 bases and J by 4 bases. The time point label on this specimen signifies: cells obtained before transplantation from donor or recipient. CD3+CD4+ and CD3+CD8+ populations were FACS-sorted from unstimulated pre-transplant donor and recipient cells taken from spleen or lymph nodes. The V gene is TRBV15 and the J gene is TRBJ2-7; the D segment could be TRBD2, given 6 matching bases. The sequence was obtained from a human donor who received an intestinal transplant. Sequenced material: unstimulated CD4+ T cells sorted from spleen or lymph node cells, taken before intestinal transplant. The CDR3 loop reads CATSREGGRGLYEQYF. The nucleotide sequence reads TGTGCCACCAGCAGAGAGGGGGGTCGGGGTTTGTACGAGCAGTACTTC.